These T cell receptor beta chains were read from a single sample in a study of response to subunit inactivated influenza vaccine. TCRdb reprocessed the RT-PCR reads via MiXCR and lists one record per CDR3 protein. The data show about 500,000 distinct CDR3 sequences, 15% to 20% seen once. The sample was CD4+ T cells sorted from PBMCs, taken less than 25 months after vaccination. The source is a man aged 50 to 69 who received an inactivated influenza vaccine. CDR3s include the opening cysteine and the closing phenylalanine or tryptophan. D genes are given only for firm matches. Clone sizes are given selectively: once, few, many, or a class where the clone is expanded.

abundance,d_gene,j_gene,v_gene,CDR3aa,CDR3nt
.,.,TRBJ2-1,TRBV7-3,CASSSGGRDTNEQFF,TGTGCCAGCAGCTCGGGCGGGCGGGATACCAATGAGCAGTTCTTC
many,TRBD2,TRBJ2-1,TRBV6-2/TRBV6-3,CASSPGLAGGARFF,TGTGCCAGCAGCCCCGGACTAGCGGGAGGAGCCCGGTTCTTC
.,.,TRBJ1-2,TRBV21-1,CASSKVVQSYYGYTF,TGTGCCAGCAGCAAAGTAGTACAGAGTTACTATGGCTACACCTTC
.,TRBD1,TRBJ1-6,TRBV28,CASSLGTTGGGSPLHF,TGTGCCAGCAGTTTAGGAACTACAGGGGGTGGGTCACCCCTCCACTTT
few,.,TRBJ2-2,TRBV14,CASSQVTTTGELFF,TGTGCCAGCAGCCAAGTAACAACCACCGGGGAGCTGTTTTTT
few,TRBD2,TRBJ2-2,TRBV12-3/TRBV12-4,CASSPLAGAVGELFF,TGTGCCAGCAGTCCCCTGGCGGGAGCTGTCGGGGAGCTGTTTTTT
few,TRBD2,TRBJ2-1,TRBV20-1,CSAKVSRGETNEQFF,TGCAGTGCTAAGGTTTCGCGGGGGGAAACCAATGAGCAGTTCTTC
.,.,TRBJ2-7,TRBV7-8,CARSPLPGNPYEQYF,TGTGCCAGGAGCCCCCTCCCAGGGAATCCCTACGAGCAGTACTTC
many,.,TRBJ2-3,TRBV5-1,CASSLSRADTQYF,TGCGCCAGCAGCCTCTCGAGGGCGGATACGCAGTATTTT
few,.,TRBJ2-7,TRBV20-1,CSAHPSGNSYEQYF,TGCAGTGCCCACCCCTCGGGGAACTCCTACGAGCAGTACTTC